This TCR beta chain is drawn from a study of shared T cell receptors in the human thymus. The assay was immunoSEQ multiplex PCR, and TCRdb's table has in-frame clones only and misses some. The sample consists of about 660,000 clones, roughly 88% of them appearing once. The CDR3 totals 15 residues. Germline CDR1 is MDHEN and CDR2 is SYDVKM. J lost 8 bases, V lost 5 bases, and 10 bases had no gene match. These data also formed part of another study, on human thymus T cells. From that paper: There appeared to be biased usage of V and J genes in thymic and blood repertoires. Thymic repertoires from unrelated individuals overlapped highly, related research reported.

The rearrangement links TRBV28 to TRBJ1-2; TRBD1 matches at 11 bases. The source of this sequence is a boy under two years old with a congenital heart defect. The sequenced sample consisted of thymocytes. The CDR3 DNA follows: TGTGCCAGCAGTACCCGTGGACAGGGGGCGAGAGGCTACACCTTC. This gives the protein CASSTRGQGARGYTF.